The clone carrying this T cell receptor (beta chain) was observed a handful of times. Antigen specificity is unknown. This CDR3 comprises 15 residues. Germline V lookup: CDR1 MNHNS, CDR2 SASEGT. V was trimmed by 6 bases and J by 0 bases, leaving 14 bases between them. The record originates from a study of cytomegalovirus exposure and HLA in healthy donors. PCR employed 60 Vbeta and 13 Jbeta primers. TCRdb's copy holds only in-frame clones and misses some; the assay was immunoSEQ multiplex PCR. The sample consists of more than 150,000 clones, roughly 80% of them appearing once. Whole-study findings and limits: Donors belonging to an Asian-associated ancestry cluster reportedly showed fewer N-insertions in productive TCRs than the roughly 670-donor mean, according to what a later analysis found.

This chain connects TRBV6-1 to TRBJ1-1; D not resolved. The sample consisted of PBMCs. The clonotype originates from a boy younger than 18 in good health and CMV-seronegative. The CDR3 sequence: CASRPWPNLNTEAFF. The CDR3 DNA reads TGTGCCAGCAGACCCTGGCCAAACCTGAACACTGAAGCTTTCTTT.